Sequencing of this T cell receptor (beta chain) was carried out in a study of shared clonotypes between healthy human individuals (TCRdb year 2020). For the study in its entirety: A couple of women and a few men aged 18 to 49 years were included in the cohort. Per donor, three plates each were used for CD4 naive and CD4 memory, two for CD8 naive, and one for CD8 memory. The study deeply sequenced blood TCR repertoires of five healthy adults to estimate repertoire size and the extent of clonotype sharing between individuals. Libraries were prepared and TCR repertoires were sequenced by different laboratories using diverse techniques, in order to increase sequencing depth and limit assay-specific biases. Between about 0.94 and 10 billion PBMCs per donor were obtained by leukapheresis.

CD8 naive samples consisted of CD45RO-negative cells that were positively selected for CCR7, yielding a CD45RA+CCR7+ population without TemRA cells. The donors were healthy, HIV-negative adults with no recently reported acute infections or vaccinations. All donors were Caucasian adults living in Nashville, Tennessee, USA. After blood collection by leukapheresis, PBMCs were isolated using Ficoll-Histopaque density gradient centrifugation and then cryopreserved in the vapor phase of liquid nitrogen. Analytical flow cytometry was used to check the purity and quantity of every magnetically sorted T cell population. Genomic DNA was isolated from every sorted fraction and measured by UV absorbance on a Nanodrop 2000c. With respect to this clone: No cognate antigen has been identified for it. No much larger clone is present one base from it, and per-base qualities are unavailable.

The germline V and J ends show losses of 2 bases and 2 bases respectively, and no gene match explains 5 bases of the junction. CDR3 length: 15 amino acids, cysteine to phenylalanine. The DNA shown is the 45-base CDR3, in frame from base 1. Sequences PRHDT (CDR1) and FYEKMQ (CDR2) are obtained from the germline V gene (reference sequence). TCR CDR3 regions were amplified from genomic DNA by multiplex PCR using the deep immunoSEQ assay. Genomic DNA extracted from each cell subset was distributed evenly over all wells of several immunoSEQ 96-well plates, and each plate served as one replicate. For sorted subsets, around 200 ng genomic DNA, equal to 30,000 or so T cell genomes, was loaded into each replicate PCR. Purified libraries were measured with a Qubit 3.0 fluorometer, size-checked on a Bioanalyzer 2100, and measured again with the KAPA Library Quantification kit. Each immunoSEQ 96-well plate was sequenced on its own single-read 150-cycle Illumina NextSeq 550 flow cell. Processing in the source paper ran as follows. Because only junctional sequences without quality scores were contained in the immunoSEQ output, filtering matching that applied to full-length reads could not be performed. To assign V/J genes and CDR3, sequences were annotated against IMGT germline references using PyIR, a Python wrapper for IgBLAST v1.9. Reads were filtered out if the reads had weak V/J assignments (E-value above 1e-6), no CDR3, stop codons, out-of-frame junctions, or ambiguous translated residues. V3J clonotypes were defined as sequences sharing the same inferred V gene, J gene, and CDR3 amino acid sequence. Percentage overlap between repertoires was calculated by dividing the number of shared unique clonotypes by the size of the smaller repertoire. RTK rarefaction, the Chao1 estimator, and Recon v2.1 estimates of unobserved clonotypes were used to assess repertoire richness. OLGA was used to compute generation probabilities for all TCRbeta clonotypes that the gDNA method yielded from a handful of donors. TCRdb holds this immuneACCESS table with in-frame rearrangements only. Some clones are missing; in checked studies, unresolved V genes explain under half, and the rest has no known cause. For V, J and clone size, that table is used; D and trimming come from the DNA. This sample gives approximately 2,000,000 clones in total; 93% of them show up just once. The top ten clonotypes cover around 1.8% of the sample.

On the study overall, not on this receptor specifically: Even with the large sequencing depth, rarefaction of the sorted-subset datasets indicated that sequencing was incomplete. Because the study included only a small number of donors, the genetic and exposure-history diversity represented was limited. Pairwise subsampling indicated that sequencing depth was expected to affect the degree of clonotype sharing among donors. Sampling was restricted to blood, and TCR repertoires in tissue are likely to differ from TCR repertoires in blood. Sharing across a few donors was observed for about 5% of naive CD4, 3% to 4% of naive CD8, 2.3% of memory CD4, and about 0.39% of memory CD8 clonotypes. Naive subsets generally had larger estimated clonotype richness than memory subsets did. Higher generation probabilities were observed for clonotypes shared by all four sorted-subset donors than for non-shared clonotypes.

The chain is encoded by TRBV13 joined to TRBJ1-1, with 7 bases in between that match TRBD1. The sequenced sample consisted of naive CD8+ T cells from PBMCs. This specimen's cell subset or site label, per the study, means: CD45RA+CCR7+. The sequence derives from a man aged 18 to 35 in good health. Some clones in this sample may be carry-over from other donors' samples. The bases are TGTGCCAGCAGCTTACTAGGGACAGAAAACACTGAAGCTTTCTTT. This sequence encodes CASSLLGTENTEAFF.